A single sample gave rise to the 3 T cell receptor beta chains below, sequenced in a study of somatic mutations in cytotoxic T cells in rheumatoid arthritis. The method was immunoSEQ multiplex PCR; TCRdb's version includes in-frame clones alone and lacks a portion of them. This sample yields roughly 16,000 clones, of which 82% are seen a single time; over 15% belongs to the top ten. The sequenced sample consisted of CD8+ T cells sorted from blood. These receptors were collected from a woman between 45 and 65 years old with rheumatoid arthritis.

This clone was counted only a few times. This rearrangement joins TRBV7-9 to TRBJ1-2; TRBD1 agrees at 9 bases. From germline, CDR1 is SEHNR and CDR2 FQNEAQ (reference sequence). Trimming at V came to 0 bases and at J to 3 bases, leaving 8 bases not matched to a gene. The CDR3 has 17 residues. CDR3 in DNA: TGTGCCAGCAGCTTAGCGGCCCCACAGGGGGCCCACTATGGCTACACCTTC. It encodes CASSLAAPQGAHYGYTF.

This chain joins TRBV11-2 and TRBJ2-7; D might be TRBD1 (6 bases). The V end lost 5 bases, the J end lost 4 bases, and 15 bases lay between the germline ends. Germline CDR1 SGHAT, CDR2 FQNNGV. This CDR3 is 14 amino acids long. This CDR3 is CASSRTGNKYEQYF. The CDR3 DNA reads as TGTGCCAGCAGCCGTACAGGGAATAAATACGAGCAGTACTTC.

V usage is TRBV7-9 and J usage is TRBJ1-2; 8 bases are a match to TRBD1. Germline V gene lookup returns CDR1 SEHNR and CDR2 FQNEAQ (reference sequence). V lost 2 bases and J lost 6; bases outside the gene matches: 8. The CDR3 has 15 amino acids. CDR3: CASSLRITGGDGYTF. The DNA for the CDR3 is TGTGCCAGCAGCTTAAGGATAACAGGGGGTGATGGCTACACCTTC.